This TCR beta chain derives from a study of OX40 agonist ivuxolimab in advanced cancers. The overall study: Every 2 weeks, ivuxolimab was infused into the patients intravenously at between 0.01 and 10 mg/kg.

This CDR3 spans 14 amino acids. The method was immunoSEQ multiplex PCR; TCRdb's version includes in-frame clones alone and lacks a portion of them. The table lists around 67,000 clones, roughly 80% of them singletons. The sample consisted of CD4+ or CD8+ T cells sorted from blood, taken in a trial of the OX40 agonist ivuxolimab. The rearrangement uses TRBV21-1 and TRBJ1-6. TRBV21-1 is flagged as a pseudogene. This receptor was identified in an adult with an advanced solid tumor such as melanoma, head and neck, liver or kidney cancer. The CDR3 loop reads CASSKETDPSPLHF. CDR3 nucleotide sequence: TGTGCCAGCAGCAAAGAAACTGACCCTTCACCCCTCCACTTT.